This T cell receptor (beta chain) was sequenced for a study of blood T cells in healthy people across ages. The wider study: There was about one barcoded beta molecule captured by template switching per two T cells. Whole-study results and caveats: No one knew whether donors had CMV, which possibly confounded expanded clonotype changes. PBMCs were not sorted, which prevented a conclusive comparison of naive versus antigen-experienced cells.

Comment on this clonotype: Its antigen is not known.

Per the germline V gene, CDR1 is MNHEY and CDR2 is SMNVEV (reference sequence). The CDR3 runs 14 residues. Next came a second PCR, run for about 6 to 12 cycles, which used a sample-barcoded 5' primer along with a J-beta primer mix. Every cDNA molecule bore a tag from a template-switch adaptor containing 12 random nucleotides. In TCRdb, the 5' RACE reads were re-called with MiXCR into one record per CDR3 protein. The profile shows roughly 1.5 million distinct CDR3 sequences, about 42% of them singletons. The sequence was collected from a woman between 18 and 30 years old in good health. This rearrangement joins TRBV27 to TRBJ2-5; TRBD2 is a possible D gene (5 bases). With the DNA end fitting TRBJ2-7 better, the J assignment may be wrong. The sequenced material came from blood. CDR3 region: CASSPRESPYEQYF. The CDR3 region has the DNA TGTGCCAGCAGTCCGAGGGAGAGCCCCTACGAGCAGTACTTC.